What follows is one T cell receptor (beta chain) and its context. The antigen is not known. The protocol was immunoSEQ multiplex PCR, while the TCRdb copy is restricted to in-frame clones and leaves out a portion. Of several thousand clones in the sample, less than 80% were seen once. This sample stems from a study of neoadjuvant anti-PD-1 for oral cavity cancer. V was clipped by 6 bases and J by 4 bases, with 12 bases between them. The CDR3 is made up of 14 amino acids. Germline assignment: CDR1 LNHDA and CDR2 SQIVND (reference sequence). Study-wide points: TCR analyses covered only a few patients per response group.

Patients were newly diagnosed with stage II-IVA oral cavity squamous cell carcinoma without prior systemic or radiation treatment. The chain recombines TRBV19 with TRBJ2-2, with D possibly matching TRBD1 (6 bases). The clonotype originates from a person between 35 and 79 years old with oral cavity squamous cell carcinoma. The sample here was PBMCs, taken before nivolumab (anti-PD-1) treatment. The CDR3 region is CASSTGQLTGELFF. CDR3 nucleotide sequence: TGTGCCAGTAGCACCGGACAGCTCACCGGGGAGCTGTTTTTT.